These 17 T cell receptor beta chains were all obtained from the same sample, sequenced in a study of post-analysis software for immune sequencing data. No antigens are known for them. Unique molecular identifiers were built into the TCR beta cDNA libraries. TCRdb ran MiXCR on the PCR reads and lists one entry per CDR3 protein. The sample includes fewer than 850,000 distinct CDR3 sequences, less than 35% seen only once; the top ten take approximately 0.6%. Whole-study findings and limits: Patients showed TRBV5-6, TRBV5-1 and TRBV20-1 among 4 or 5 TRBV segments more frequent than in controls.

What was sequenced was blood. All receptors derive from a girl aged 5-17 years with multiple sclerosis.

This clonotype showed up just once. The chain recombines TRBV2 with TRBJ1-2, with 10 bases lining up with TRBD1. The V segment lost 2 bases and the J segment 4 bases; nucleotides outside the gene matches: 10. Germline-derived CDR1 and CDR2 are SNHLY and FYNNEI. The CDR3 has 17 residues. The DNA of the CDR3 is TGTGCCAGCAGTGAAAGGGGACAGGGGCCAAGTCTCTATGGCTACACCTTC. Amino acid sequence: CASSERGQGPSLYGYTF.

The table lists this clonotype with a few counts. The V and J genes are TRBV6-1 and TRBJ2-6, with D possibly matching TRBD2 (6 bases). V was clipped by 8 bases and J by 0 bases, with 20 bases between them. Germline V gene data show CDR1 as MNHNS and CDR2 as SASEGT. The CDR3 length is 18 residues. The DNA for the CDR3 is TGTGCCAGCCTAAGACCGGGACTTCTTCCCTCTGGGGCCAACGTCCTGACTTTC. This encodes CASLRPGLLPSGANVLTF.

The J gene is TRBJ1-2, the V gene TRBV6-1; the D is unclear. The CDR3 covers 13 residues. In germline, CDR1 is MNHNS, CDR2 SASEGT. V was trimmed by 8 bases and J by 5 bases, leaving 15 bases between them. CDR3 in amino acids: CASYMRTRYGYTF. CDR3 in DNA: TGTGCCAGCTATATGCGGACGCGTTATGGCTACACCTTC.

Only a few counts were recorded for this clonotype. The gene calls are TRBV20-1 and TRBJ2-7; 7 bases match TRBD2. This CDR3 is 14 amino acids long. Germline-derived CDR1 and CDR2 are DFQATT and SNEGSKA (reference sequence). Unmatched junction bases numbered 10, after V lost 4 bases and J lost 4 bases. This CDR3 reads CSANPASGGYEQYF. The CDR3 nucleotides read TGCAGTGCTAACCCGGCTAGCGGAGGGTACGAGCAGTACTTC.

The genes are TRBV24-1 and TRBJ2-3; 8 positions match TRBD2. J gave up 6 bases and V 3 bases, and 10 bases lay outside the gene matches. Germline CDR1 KGHDR, CDR2 SFDVKD. The CDR3 loop spans 16 amino acids. The CDR3 nucleotides are TGTGCCACCAGTGATCGGGCCGGGACTAGGCCTGATACGCAGTATTTT. It translates to CATSDRAGTRPDTQYF.

This chain joins TRBV20-1 and TRBJ1-2, with 7 bases that match TRBD1. Germline CDR1 DFQATT, CDR2 SNEGSKA (reference sequence). Trimming removed 3 bases from V and 7 bases from J; junction bases left unmatched: 8. The CDR3 spans 13 residues. This CDR3 reads CSARKTGNGGYTF. As DNA, the CDR3 is TGCAGTGCTAGGAAGACAGGGAATGGTGGCTACACCTTC.

The genes are TRBV5-6 and TRBJ2-1; TRBD2 matches 10 bases. The germline gives CDR1 SGHDT, CDR2 YYEEEE. With 7 bases clipped from V and 0 bases from J, the junction kept 10 bases outside the gene matches. The CDR3 spans 17 residues. This CDR3 is CASHKRLAGGSYNEQFF. The DNA of the CDR3 is TGTGCCAGCCATAAGAGACTAGCGGGCGGCTCCTACAATGAGCAGTTCTTC. Based on the CDR3 plus reference TRBV5-6 and TRBJ2-1, the full variable domain is DAGVTQSPTHLIKTRGQQVTLRCSPKSGHDTVSWYQQALGQGPQFIFQYYEEEERQRGNFPDRFSGHQFPNYSSELNVNALLLGDSALYLCASHKRLAGGSYNEQFFGPGTRLTVL.

The chain has TRBV15 and TRBJ2-3; 7 nucleotides align to TRBD2. After removal of 0 bases from V and 5 bases from J, the junction contained 5 bases not matched to a gene. Germline values: CDR1 LNHNV, CDR2 YYDKDF (reference sequence). The CDR3 consists of 15 residues. CDR3 sequence (DNA): TGTGCCACCAGCAGAGATCTTGGGGGGGGAGATACGCAGTATTTT. As protein: CATSRDLGGGDTQYF.

In DNA form, the CDR3 reads TGTGCCAGCACTACTGCCCAGGGAGGGGGCCTTGGCTACACCTTC. Protein: CASTTAQGGGLGYTF. This rearrangement joins TRBV12-3 or TRBV12-4 to TRBJ1-2; 7 bases line up with TRBD1. The V segment lost 7 bases and the J segment 7 bases; nucleotides outside the gene matches: 15. The CDR3 runs to 15 residues.

This clonotype was detected a few times. This sequence joins TRBV4-1 and TRBJ2-1, with D perhaps TRBD2 (6 bases). Germline V gene sequence: CDR1 MGHRA, CDR2 YSYEKL. The length of the CDR3 is 16 residues. The V end was cut by 1 base, the J end by 1 base, with 11 bases between. CDR3 DNA sequence: TGCGCCAGCAGCCAAGGGGCGGGACTTTCCTACAATGAGCAGTTCTTC. Translated: CASSQGAGLSYNEQFF.

This clonotype appeared many times. The J gene is TRBJ2-1, the V gene TRBV11-2; D is perhaps TRBD2 (6 bases). The V gene lost 6 bases and the J gene lost 2 bases, with 14 bases spanning the gap. Germline V lookup: CDR1 SGHAT, CDR2 FQNNGV. The CDR3 consists of 15 residues. The CDR3 nucleotides are TGTGCCAGCAGAGAAACGGGAGTAGCCTACAATGAGCAGTTCTTC. Protein sequence: CASRETGVAYNEQFF.

The chain employs TRBV14 and TRBJ2-3; the D gene could be TRBD1 or TRBD2 (5 bases each). The germline gives CDR1 SGHDN, CDR2 FVKESK. V lost 3 bases, J lost 4 bases, and 20 bases lay in between. The CDR3 spans 17 residues. The CDR3 DNA is TGTGCCAGCAGCCAGGAAGGGACGGGCGTTGGATCAGATACGCAGTATTTT. This translates into CASSQEGTGVGSDTQYF.

V is TRBV28 and J is TRBJ2-6; the D is unclear. Trimming pared 7 bases from V and 6 bases from J, leaving 16 bases between. CDR1 is MDHEN and CDR2 is SYDVKM in the germline V gene. This CDR3 contains 15 residues. CDR3 nucleotide sequence: TGTGCCAGCACCAGGACGACACGTATGGCCAACGTCCTGACTTTC. Translated, it gives CASTRTTRMANVLTF.

This clonotype appeared a few times. The genes are TRBV7-9 and TRBJ2-4, with a tentative D call TRBD2 (6 bases). Between the trimmed V and J ends, which lost 1 base and 3 bases, there was a span of 7 bases. Germline loops: CDR1 SEHNR, CDR2 FQNEAQ (reference sequence). The CDR3 loop spans 14 amino acids. CDR3 in amino acids: CASSLVAVKNIQYF. CDR3 bases: TGTGCCAGCAGCTTAGTAGCGGTCAAAAACATTCAGTACTTC.

This chain connects TRBV20-1 to TRBJ2-5; D is ambiguous. The germline CDR1 and CDR2 sequences are DFQATT and SNEGSKA (reference sequence). The CDR3 extends over 15 amino acids. Trimming removed 3 bases from V and 2 bases from J, with 16 bases in between. CDR3 DNA: TGCAGTGCTAGCGCTCAGGCCCGGTGGCAAGAGACCCAGTACTTC. Its protein product is CSASAQARWQETQYF.

A few counts support this clonotype. The genes are TRBV7-2 and TRBJ2-7; D is perhaps TRBD1 (5 bases). Per germline, CDR1 SGHTA and CDR2 FQGNSA. The CDR3 runs to 15 residues. V dropped 6 bases and J dropped 0 bases, with 15 bases sitting between them. The CDR3 reads CASRQDSRNSYEQYF. The CDR3 bases are TGTGCCAGCAGGCAAGACAGCCGAAACTCCTACGAGCAGTACTTC.

The chain couples TRBV27 to TRBJ1-4, with D perhaps matching TRBD1 (6 bases). V gave up 5 bases and J gave up 8 bases, with 12 bases separating them. The germline gives CDR1 MNHEY, CDR2 SMNVEV (reference sequence). The CDR3 is 13 residues long. CDR3 loop: CASSPLGGEKLFF. DNA of the CDR3: TGTGCCAGCAGTCCATTAGGGGGAGAAAAACTGTTTTTT.